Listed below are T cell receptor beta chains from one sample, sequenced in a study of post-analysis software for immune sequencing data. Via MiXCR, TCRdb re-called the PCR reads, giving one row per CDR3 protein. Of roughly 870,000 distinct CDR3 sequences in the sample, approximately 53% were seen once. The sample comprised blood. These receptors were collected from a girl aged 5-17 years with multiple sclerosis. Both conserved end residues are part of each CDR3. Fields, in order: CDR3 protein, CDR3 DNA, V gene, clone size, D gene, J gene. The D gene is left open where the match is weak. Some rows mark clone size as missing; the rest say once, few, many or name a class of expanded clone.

CSARVSMSGAYEQYF,TGCAGTGCTAGAGTCTCTATGTCAGGGGCCTACGAGCAGTACTTC,TRBV20-1,.,.,TRBJ2-7
CSAGTPVSPLHF,TGCAGTGCCGGAACCCCTGTTTCACCCCTCCACTTT,TRBV20-1,.,.,TRBJ1-6
CASSVLAGDHNEQFF,TGTGCCAGCAGCGTACTGGCGGGGGACCACAATGAGCAGTTCTTC,TRBV7-3,.,TRBD2,TRBJ2-1
CASSLKGQGVVGYTF,TGTGCCAGCAGTCTCAAAGGACAGGGGGTGGTAGGCTACACCTTC,TRBV7-8,.,TRBD1,TRBJ1-2
CASSERPQETQYF,TGTGCCAGCAGTGAGCGGCCACAAGAGACCCAGTACTTC,TRBV2,.,.,TRBJ2-5
CASSLTGGAEQFF,TGTGCCAGCAGCTTAACCGGGGGGGCGGAACAGTTCTTC,TRBV7-3,few,TRBD2,TRBJ2-1
CASSPWSEVNTGELFF,TGTGCCAGCAGTCCCTGGTCCGAAGTAAACACCGGGGAGCTGTTTTTT,TRBV27,many,.,TRBJ2-2
CASSRDSEKRFF,TGTGCCAGCAGCCGTGACAGTGAAAAACGGTTTTTT,TRBV7-8,.,.,TRBJ1-4
CASSGFRDNPNYEQYF,TGCGCCAGCAGCGGCTTCCGGGACAATCCCAACTACGAGCAGTACTTC,TRBV5-1,.,.,TRBJ2-7
CASSKPRQGASYEQYF,TGTGCCAGCAGCAAGCCAAGACAGGGGGCCTCCTACGAGCAGTACTTC,TRBV5-4,few,TRBD1,TRBJ2-7
CASRSHSTAYQPQHF,TGTGCCAGTAGGTCCCACTCGACAGCGTATCAGCCCCAGCATTTT,TRBV19,.,.,TRBJ1-5
CATVETQYF,TGTGCCACAGTGGAGACCCAGTACTTC,TRBV15,.,.,TRBJ2-5
CSVRSGTGQETQYF,TGCAGCGTTAGGTCGGGGACAGGTCAAGAGACCCAGTACTTC,TRBV29-1,.,TRBD1,TRBJ2-5
CASSLESPVYF,TGTGCCAGCAGCTTAGAATCCCCGGTGTACTTC,TRBV7-9,few,.,TRBJ2-5
CASSYPGQSGSYSYNEQFF,TGTGCCAGCAGTTACCCGGGACAGAGTGGTTCTTACTCCTACAATGAGCAGTTCTTC,TRBV12-3/TRBV12-4,.,TRBD1,TRBJ2-1
CASSTRTGGVYGYTF,TGTGCCAGCAGTACTAGGACAGGGGGCGTCTATGGCTACACCTTC,TRBV6-5,.,TRBD1,TRBJ1-2
CASGGAGSAKNIQYF,TGTGCCAGCGGGGGGGCGGGGAGTGCCAAAAACATTCAGTACTTC,TRBV28,.,.,TRBJ2-4
CASSLGSPPSGRGYEQYF,TGTGCCAGCAGCTTAGGTTCCCCTCCTAGCGGGAGAGGGTACGAGCAGTACTTC,TRBV7-8,.,TRBD2,TRBJ2-7
CASSETSGRAHEQFF,TGTGCCAGCAGTGAGACTAGCGGGAGGGCCCATGAGCAGTTCTTC,TRBV25-1,.,TRBD2,TRBJ2-1
CASSPRVTGESYEQYF,TGTGCCAGCTCACCACGTGTCACAGGAGAGTCCTACGAGCAGTACTTC,TRBV18,.,.,TRBJ2-7
CSARDGRGRASEQFF,TGCAGTGCTAGAGATGGGCGCGGGAGGGCCAGTGAGCAGTTCTTC,TRBV20-1,few,TRBD2,TRBJ2-1
CSVVPVNEQFF,TGCAGCGTTGTCCCCGTGAATGAGCAGTTCTTC,TRBV29-1,few,.,TRBJ2-1
CASSLVGFAEAFF,TGTGCCAGCAGTTTAGTGGGGTTCGCTGAAGCTTTCTTT,TRBV12-3/TRBV12-4,.,.,TRBJ1-1
CASSGWEAMNTEAFF,TGCGCCAGCAGTGGGTGGGAGGCGATGAACACTGAAGCTTTCTTT,TRBV10-2,.,.,TRBJ1-1
CASSLQGGVAKNILYF,TGTGCCAGCAGCTTACAAGGTGGGGTAGCCAAAAACATTCTGTACTTC,TRBV7-9,few,.,TRBJ2-4
CASKDSGLVSETQYF,TGTGCCAGCAAAGATTCCGGACTAGTGTCCGAGACCCAGTACTTC,TRBV6-1,.,TRBD2,TRBJ2-5
CASSQGGRRRRMVQETQYF,TGTGCCAGCAGCCAAGGGGGGCGTAGGAGAAGGATGGTCCAAGAGACCCAGTACTTC,TRBV4-2,.,.,TRBJ2-5
CSVVGTPSYEQYF,TGCAGCGTTGTGGGGACACCTTCCTACGAGCAGTACTTC,TRBV29-1,.,.,TRBJ2-7
CASSFQAGSTKNIQYF,TGTGCCAGCAGCTTCCAAGCTGGCAGCACCAAAAACATTCAGTACTTC,TRBV6-5,.,.,TRBJ2-4
CASSYSTGAGYNEQYF,TGTGCCAGCAGTTATTCCACGGGGGCAGGCTACAATGAGCAGTACTTC,TRBV6-5,.,.,TRBJ2-7
CASSQDRGAGKGINEQYF,TGCGCCAGCAGCCAAGATCGCGGGGCAGGGAAAGGGATCAACGAGCAGTACTTC,TRBV4-1,few,.,TRBJ2-7
CSARSSGDQETQYF,TGCAGTGCTCGCTCATCGGGGGACCAAGAGACCCAGTACTTC,TRBV20-1,.,.,TRBJ2-5
CSAKKPLAGVAYNEQFF,TGCAGTGCTAAAAAGCCCCTAGCGGGAGTAGCCTACAATGAGCAGTTCTTC,TRBV20-1,few,TRBD2,TRBJ2-1
CASSGWTGRTQETQYF,TGCGCCAGCAGCGGGTGGACAGGGAGGACCCAAGAGACCCAGTACTTC,TRBV5-1,few,TRBD1,TRBJ2-5
CASRGTGPTREQFF,TGTGCCAGCAGGGGGACGGGGCCGACGAGGGAGCAGTTCTTC,TRBV27,.,.,TRBJ2-1
CASSSQGVGQPQHF,TGTGCCAGCAGTTCTCAGGGGGTGGGACAGCCCCAGCATTTT,TRBV6-5,.,TRBD1,TRBJ1-5
CSVSLTGGDTQYF,TGCAGCGTGAGCCTCACAGGAGGGGATACGCAGTATTTT,TRBV29-1,once,.,TRBJ2-3
CASSLGPDPLRYF,TGTGCCAGCAGCTTAGGGCCAGATCCTCTTCGGTACTTC,TRBV5-6,few,.,TRBJ2-7
CSASSVLTGGTDTQYF,TGCAGTGCTAGTTCGGTTCTTACAGGGGGCACAGATACGCAGTATTTT,TRBV20-1,many,TRBD1,TRBJ2-3
CASSAVTGELFF,TGTGCCAGCAGCGCAGTCACCGGGGAGCTGTTTTTT,TRBV9,few,.,TRBJ2-2
CASGDGGYEQYF,TGTGCCAGTGGGGACGGAGGCTACGAGCAGTACTTC,TRBV7-6,.,.,TRBJ2-7
CASSPSTLGNEQYF,TGTGCCAGCAGCCCCTCCACCCTTGGAAACGAGCAGTACTTC,TRBV7-9,.,.,TRBJ2-7
CSVVPRLNTEAFF,TGCAGCGTTGTCCCCAGGCTGAACACTGAAGCTTTCTTT,TRBV29-1,few,.,TRBJ1-1
CASSPGSSGLPYEQYF,TGTGCCAGCTCACCAGGATCTTCAGGGCTGCCCTACGAGCAGTACTTC,TRBV18,.,.,TRBJ2-7
CARRRTMNTEAFF,TGTGCCAGGCGGAGGACCATGAACACTGAAGCTTTCTTT,TRBV7-2,few,.,TRBJ1-1
CASSRFGGKLFF,TGTGCCAGCAGTCGGTTCGGCGGAAAACTGTTTTTT,TRBV12-3/TRBV12-4,.,.,TRBJ1-4
CASSFGAASYNEQFF,TGTGCCAGCAGTTTTGGGGCGGCCTCCTACAATGAGCAGTTCTTC,TRBV12-3/TRBV12-4,.,.,TRBJ2-1
CASSLGQTLQETQYF,TGCGCCAGCAGCTTGGGACAGACACTCCAAGAGACCCAGTACTTC,TRBV5-1,few,.,TRBJ2-5